Below are 18 T cell receptor beta chains sequenced from a single sample in a study of control samples from healthy donors and cancer patients. The table came from immunoSEQ multiplex PCR; TCRdb's copy has only in-frame clones and leaves some out. The profile shows about 140,000 clones, 80% to 90% of them singletons. The source material was blood. These receptors all come from a man younger than 35 in good health.

The CDR3 spells CASRVGGQKDTQYF. The CDR3 DNA follows: TGTGCCAGCAGGGTCGGGGGCCAAAAAGATACGCAGTATTTT. The chain has TRBV27 and TRBJ2-3, with D tentatively TRBD1 or TRBD2 (6 bases each). CDR1 is MNHEY and CDR2 is SMNVEV in the germline V gene (reference sequence). The ends were cut back, 6 bases at V and 5 bases at J, with 15 bases in the middle. The CDR3 consists of 14 residues.

This chain uses TRBV6-5 with TRBJ2-1, with TRBD2 as a possible D gene (6 bases). The CDR3 length is 12 residues. CDR1 and CDR2 from the germline V gene are MNHEY and SVGAGI. This CDR3 reads CGVWDWGLEQFF. The CDR3 nucleotides read TGTGGGGTCTGGGACTGGGGCCTTGAGCAGTTCTTC.

The chain recombines TRBV14 with TRBJ2-5; D is uncertain. Germline V lookup: CDR1 SGHDN, CDR2 FVKESK. The length of the CDR3 is 15 residues. Trimming took off 2 bases at V and 0 bases at J, with 10 bases between the two ends. CDR3: CASSQKSRYQETQYF. DNA for the CDR3: TGTGCCAGCAGCCAAAAATCTCGGTACCAAGAGACCCAGTACTTC. The complete variable domain, with remaining parts taken from reference TRBV14 and TRBJ2-5, reads EAGVTQFPSHSVIEKGQTVTLRCDPISGHDNLYWYRRVMGKEIKFLLHFVKESKQDESGMPNNRFLAERTGGTYSTLKVQPAELEDSGVYFCASSQKSRYQETQYFGPGTRLLVL.

The chain links TRBV5-4 to TRBJ2-7; D not certain. The germline gives CDR1 SGHNT, CDR2 YYREEE (reference sequence). V lost 0 bases, J lost 7 bases, and 14 bases lay in between. The CDR3 has 14 residues. This CDR3 is CASSLASGAEEQYF. The CDR3 DNA follows: TGTGCCAGCAGCTTGGCATCGGGTGCAGAGGAGCAGTACTTC.

V and J are TRBV7-9 and TRBJ2-3; D may correspond to TRBD1 or TRBD2 (6 bases each). Looked up from germline, CDR1 is SEHNR and CDR2 is FQNEAQ (reference sequence). The CDR3 has 16 residues. V was pared by 0 bases and J by 0 bases, with 10 bases between. CDR3 sequence: CASSLAGGSSTDTQYF. The CDR3 nucleotides read TGTGCCAGCAGCTTAGCGGGGGGCTCTAGCACAGATACGCAGTATTTT.

The J gene is TRBJ1-5, the V gene TRBV21-1. TRBV21-1 counts as a pseudogene. This CDR3 is 17 amino acids long. CDR3 loop: CASSKFVGDVSNQPQHF. As DNA, the CDR3 is TGTGCCAGCAGCAAATTTGTAGGGGACGTTAGCAATCAGCCCCAGCATTTT.

The rearrangement uses TRBV5-1 and TRBJ1-1, with TRBD1 as a possible D gene (6 bases). Germline V CDR1 and CDR2: SGHRS, YFSETQ. Trimming took off 1 base at V and 1 base at J, with 11 bases between the two ends. The CDR3 loop spans 15 amino acids. CDR3 DNA: TGCGCCAGCAGCTTGACAGGGTCTAGGAACACTGAAGCTTTCTTT. Residues: CASSLTGSRNTEAFF. The whole variable domain, remainder taken from reference TRBV5-1 and TRBJ1-1, is KAGVTQTPRYLIKTRGQQVTLSCSPISGHRSVSWYQQTPGQGLQFLFEYFSETQRNKGNFPGRFSGRQFSNSRSEMNVSTLELGDSALYLCASSLTGSRNTEAFFGQGTRLTVV.

The J gene is TRBJ2-5, the V gene TRBV6-1, with 10 bases aligning to TRBD2. Germline lookup yields CDR1 MNHNS and CDR2 SASEGT. The V gene end was trimmed by 0 bases and the J gene end by 4 bases; junction bases not matched to a gene: 2. The CDR3 covers 15 residues. DNA for the CDR3: TGTGCCAGCAGTGAAGCAGCGGGGGGGCCAGAGACCCAGTACTTC. Amino acid sequence: CASSEAAGGPETQYF.

This chain uses TRBV12-3 or TRBV12-4 with TRBJ1-5, with D hard to call. Trimming took 6 bases from V and 3 from J, leaving 9 bases between them. The CDR3 extends over 13 amino acids. The CDR3 reads CASSRGPNQPQHF. DNA of the CDR3: TGTGCCAGCAGCCGTGGGCCCAATCAGCCCCAGCATTTT.

V and J are TRBV7-2 and TRBJ1-5; 7 positions agree with TRBD1. Germline V gene lookup returns CDR1 SGHTA and CDR2 FQGNSA. The CDR3 totals 14 residues. Trimming at V came to 2 bases and at J to 9 bases, leaving 7 bases not matched to a gene. The chain's CDR3 is CASSLRQGYWPQHF. In DNA, the CDR3 is TGTGCCAGCAGCTTAAGACAGGGCTATTGGCCCCAGCATTTT.

The rearrangement joins TRBV5-4 to TRBJ2-7; TRBD2 matches 7 bases. From germline, CDR1 is SGHNT and CDR2 YYREEE (reference sequence). The CDR3 is 15 amino acids. Losses at the gene ends were 0 bases for V and 2 bases for J; bases not matched to a gene: 5. CDR3 residues: CASSLGSGPPYEQYF. The CDR3 DNA reads as TGTGCCAGCAGCTTGGGTAGCGGGCCTCCCTACGAGCAGTACTTC. The variable domain in full, with the rest retrieved from reference TRBV5-4 and TRBJ2-7, is ETGVTQSPTHLIKTRGQQVTLRCSSQSGHNTVSWYQQALGQGPQFIFQYYREEENGRGNFPPRFSGLQFPNYSSELNVNALELDDSALYLCASSLGSGPPYEQYFGPGTRLTVT.

The chain combines TRBV6-2 or TRBV6-3 with TRBJ1-5, with D hard to call. Per germline, CDR1 MNHEY and CDR2 SVGEGT. Deletions cut 4 bases from V and 1 base from J, with 8 bases between. The CDR3 covers 14 residues. The DNA for the CDR3 is TGTGCCAGCAGTTTGACCCAAAGCAATCAGCCCCAGCATTTT. Translated: CASSLTQSNQPQHF.

V gene TRBV7-2 combines with J gene TRBJ2-7; 13 bases map to TRBD2. The V segment lost 5 bases and the J segment 3 bases; nucleotides outside the gene matches: 7. This CDR3 has 16 residues. Germline V gives CDR1 SGHTA, CDR2 FQGNSA. CDR3: CASSETSGGPRYEQYF. CDR3 sequence (DNA): TGTGCCAGCAGCGAGACTAGCGGGGGGCCTCGCTACGAGCAGTACTTC.

CDR3 loop: CASSDRVAEQQFF. The CDR3 DNA sequence: TGTGCCAGCTCCGACAGGGTAGCTGAACAGCAGTTCTTC. The chain is built from TRBV5-6 and TRBJ2-1, with 7 nucleotides matching TRBD1. Germline loops: CDR1 SGHDT, CDR2 YYEEEE. The junction had 12 bases not matched to a gene; V was cut back by 7 bases and J by 11 bases. The CDR3 sequence is 13 residues long.

The V and J genes are TRBV19 and TRBJ2-1; maybe TRBD1 (6 bases). The CDR3 sequence is 12 residues long. V lost 6 bases and J lost 12, with 15 bases in between. Germline CDR1 LNHDA, CDR2 SQIVND (reference sequence). CDR3 residues: CASSSTGMRQFF. CDR3 DNA sequence: TGTGCCAGTAGCTCCACAGGGATGCGGCAGTTCTTC.

The chain has TRBV3-1 (or the pseudogene TRBV3-2) and TRBJ1-6; 7 bases agree with TRBD1. CDR3 size: 17 residues. Germline V gene sequence: CDR1 LGHDT, CDR2 YNNKEL (reference sequence). J gave up 6 bases and V 0 bases, and 8 bases lay outside the gene matches. CDR3 sequence (DNA): TGTGCCAGCAGCCAAGATATAGGGGGACAGTCTAATTCACCCCTCCACTTT. This translates into CASSQDIGGQSNSPLHF.

V and J are TRBV12-3 or TRBV12-4 and TRBJ2-7, with TRBD2 identical over 7 bases. This CDR3 is built from 13 residues. V shed 5 bases, J shed 8 bases, and the junction held 9 bases outside the gene matches. CDR3 in amino acids: CASSAERGDQQYF. The CDR3 DNA sequence: TGTGCCAGCAGTGCGGAACGGGGGGACCAGCAGTACTTC.

V gene TRBV7-8 combines with J gene TRBJ2-7, with 8 positions matching TRBD1. J gave up 6 bases and V 5 bases, and 3 bases lay outside the gene matches. From germline, CDR1 is SGHVS and CDR2 FQNEAQ. The CDR3 runs to 12 residues. The CDR3 DNA reads TGTGCCAGCAGCCCGACAGGGGTCGAGCAGTACTTC. This codes for CASSPTGVEQYF. The full variable domain, in which reference TRBV7-8 and TRBJ2-7 provide the parts outside the CDR3, is GAGVSQSPRYKVAKRGQDVALRCDPISGHVSLFWYQQALGQGPEFLTYFQNEAQLDKSGLPSDRFFAERPEGSVSTLKIQRTQQEDSAVYLCASSPTGVEQYFGPGTRLTVT.